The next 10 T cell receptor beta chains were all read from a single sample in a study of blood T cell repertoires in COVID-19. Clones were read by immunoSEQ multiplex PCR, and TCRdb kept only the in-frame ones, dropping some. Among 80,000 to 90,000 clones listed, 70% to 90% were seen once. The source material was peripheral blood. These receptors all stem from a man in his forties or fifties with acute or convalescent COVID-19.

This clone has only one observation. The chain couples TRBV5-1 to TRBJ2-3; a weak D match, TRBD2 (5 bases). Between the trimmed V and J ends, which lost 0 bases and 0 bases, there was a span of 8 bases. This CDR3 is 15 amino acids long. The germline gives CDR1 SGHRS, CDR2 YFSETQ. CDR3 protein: CASSLGGPSTDTQYF. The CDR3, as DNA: TGCGCCAGCAGCTTGGGCGGGCCAAGCACAGATACGCAGTATTTT.

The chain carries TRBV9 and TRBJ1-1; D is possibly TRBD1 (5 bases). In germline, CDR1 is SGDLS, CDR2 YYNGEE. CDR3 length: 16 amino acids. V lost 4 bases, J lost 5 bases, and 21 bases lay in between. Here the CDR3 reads CASSLSGGGMGTEAFF. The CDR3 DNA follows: TGTGCCAGCAGCTTAAGCGGCGGGGGGATGGGAACTGAAGCTTTCTTT.

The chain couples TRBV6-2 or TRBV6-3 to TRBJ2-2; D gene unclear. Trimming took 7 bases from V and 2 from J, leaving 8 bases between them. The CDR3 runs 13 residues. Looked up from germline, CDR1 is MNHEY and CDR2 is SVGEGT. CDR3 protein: CASTPTNTGELFF. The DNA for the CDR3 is TGTGCCAGCACCCCGACTAACACCGGGGAGCTGTTTTTT.

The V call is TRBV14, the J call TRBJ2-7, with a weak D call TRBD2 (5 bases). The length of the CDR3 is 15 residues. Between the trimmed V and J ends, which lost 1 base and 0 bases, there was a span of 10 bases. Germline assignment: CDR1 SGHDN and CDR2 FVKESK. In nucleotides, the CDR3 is TGTGCCAGCAGCCAAGGGACTGGTAGCTCCTACGAGCAGTACTTC. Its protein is CASSQGTGSSYEQYF.

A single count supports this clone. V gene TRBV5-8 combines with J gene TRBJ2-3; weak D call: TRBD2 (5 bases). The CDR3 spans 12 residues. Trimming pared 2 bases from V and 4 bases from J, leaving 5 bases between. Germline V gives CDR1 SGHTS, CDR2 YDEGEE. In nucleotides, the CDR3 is TGTGCCAGCAGCTTAGCGGCAGATACGCAGTATTTT. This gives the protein CASSLAADTQYF.

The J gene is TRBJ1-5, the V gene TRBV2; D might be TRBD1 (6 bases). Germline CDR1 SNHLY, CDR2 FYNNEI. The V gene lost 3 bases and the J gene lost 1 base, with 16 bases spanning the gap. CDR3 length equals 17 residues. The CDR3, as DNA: TGTGCCAGCAGTGATTTAGGCCGAGACAGGAGCAATCAGCCCCAGCATTTT. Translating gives CASSDLGRDRSNQPQHF.

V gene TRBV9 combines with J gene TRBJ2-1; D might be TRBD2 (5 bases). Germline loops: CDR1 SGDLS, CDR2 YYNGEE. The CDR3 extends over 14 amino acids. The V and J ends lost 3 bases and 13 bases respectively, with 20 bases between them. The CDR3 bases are TGTGCCAGCAGCGGCAAACGAGGACTCTCACCTCAGTTCTTC. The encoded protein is CASSGKRGLSPQFF.

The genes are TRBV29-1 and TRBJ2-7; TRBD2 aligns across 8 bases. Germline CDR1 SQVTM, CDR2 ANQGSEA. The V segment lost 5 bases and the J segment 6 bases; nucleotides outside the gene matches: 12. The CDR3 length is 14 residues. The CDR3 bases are TGCAGCGTTTATAGCCCGGGGGGGCCTAGCGAGCAGTACTTC. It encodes CSVYSPGGPSEQYF.

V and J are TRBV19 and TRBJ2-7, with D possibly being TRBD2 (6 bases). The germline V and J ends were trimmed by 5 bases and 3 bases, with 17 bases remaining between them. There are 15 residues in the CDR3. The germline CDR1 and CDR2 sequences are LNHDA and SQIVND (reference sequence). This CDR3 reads CASSLRPGLDYEQYF. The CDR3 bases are TGTGCCAGTAGTTTACGACCGGGACTGGACTACGAGCAGTACTTC.

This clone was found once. DNA of the CDR3: TGTGCCAGTAGTGGACAGGTTCCAGATACGCAGTATTTT. Its protein product is CASSGQVPDTQYF. This chain links TRBV19 with TRBJ2-3; 7 bases align to TRBD1. CDR3 size: 13 residues. In germline, CDR1 is LNHDA, CDR2 SQIVND (reference sequence). With V trimmed by 5 bases and J by 4 bases, 3 bases remained unmatched. Using reference TRBV19 and TRBJ2-3 for the parts outside the CDR3, the full variable domain is DGGITQSPKYLFRKEGQNVTLSCEQNLNHDAMYWYRQDPGQGLRLIYYSQIVNDFQKGDIAEGYSVSREKKESFPLTVTSAQKNPTAFYLCASSGQVPDTQYFGPGTRLTVL.